The clone carrying this T cell receptor (beta chain) showed up many times. Via MiXCR, TCRdb re-called the RT-PCR reads, giving one row per CDR3 protein. The sample gives 400,000 to 450,000 distinct CDR3 sequences, about a sixth of which show up once; around 6.8% is in the top ten. The CDR3 extends over 16 amino acids. Looked up from germline, CDR1 is LGHNA and CDR2 is YSLEER. Trimming left V 4 bases short and J 10 bases short, with 24 bases between. This entry comes from a study of patients and donors after allogeneic stem cell transplantation. The chain has TRBV4-3 and TRBJ2-3; D assignment may be TRBD1 or TRBD2 (5 bases each). Material: blood, either unsorted or a sorted T cell fraction (not recorded which). The TCR originated in a human donor who was either an allogeneic HSCT recipient or a stem cell or donor lymphocyte infusion donor (not recorded which). It is not recorded whose cells these are; they may come from a transplant donor. CDR3: CASSLYSGTPTSAQYF. For the CDR3, the DNA is TGCGCCAGCAGCCTGTACTCCGGGACCCCTACCTCCGCGCAGTATTTT.